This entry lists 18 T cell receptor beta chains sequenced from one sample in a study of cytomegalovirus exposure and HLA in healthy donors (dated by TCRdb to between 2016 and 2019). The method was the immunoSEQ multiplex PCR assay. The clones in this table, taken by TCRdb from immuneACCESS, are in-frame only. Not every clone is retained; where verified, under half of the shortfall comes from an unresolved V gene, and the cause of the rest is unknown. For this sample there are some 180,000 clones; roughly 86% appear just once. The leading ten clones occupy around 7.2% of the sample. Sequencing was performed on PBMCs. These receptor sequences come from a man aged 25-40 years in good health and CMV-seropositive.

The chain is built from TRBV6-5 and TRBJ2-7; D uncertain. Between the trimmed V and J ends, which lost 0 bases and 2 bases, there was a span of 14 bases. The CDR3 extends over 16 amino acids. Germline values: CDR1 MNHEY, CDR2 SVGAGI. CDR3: CASSYSAGRNAYEQYF. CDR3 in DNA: TGTGCCAGCAGTTACTCCGCAGGCCGCAACGCCTACGAGCAGTACTTC.

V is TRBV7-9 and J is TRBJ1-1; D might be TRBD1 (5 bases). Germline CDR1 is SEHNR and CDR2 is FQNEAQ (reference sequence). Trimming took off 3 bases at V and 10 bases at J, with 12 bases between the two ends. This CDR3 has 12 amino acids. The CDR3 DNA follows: TGTGCCAGCAGCTTTACGGGGGAAGGAGCTTTCTTT. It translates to CASSFTGEGAFF.

The CDR3 DNA is TGCGCCAGCAGCCAAGAAGGACCGGGATCATTACCCTACGAGCAGTACTTC. Translation gives CASSQEGPGSLPYEQYF. This chain links TRBV4-3 with TRBJ2-7; D is perhaps TRBD2 (5 bases). Germline V lookup: CDR1 LGHNA, CDR2 YSLEER. This CDR3 has 17 residues. Trimming took off 0 bases at V and 2 bases at J, with 17 bases between the two ends.

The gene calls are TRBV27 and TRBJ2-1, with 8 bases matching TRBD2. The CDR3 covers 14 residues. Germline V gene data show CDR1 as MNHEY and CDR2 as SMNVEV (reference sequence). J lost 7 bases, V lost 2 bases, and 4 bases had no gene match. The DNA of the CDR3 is TGTGCCAGCAGTTTAACAACTAGCGGTAATGAGCAGTTCTTC. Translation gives CASSLTTSGNEQFF.

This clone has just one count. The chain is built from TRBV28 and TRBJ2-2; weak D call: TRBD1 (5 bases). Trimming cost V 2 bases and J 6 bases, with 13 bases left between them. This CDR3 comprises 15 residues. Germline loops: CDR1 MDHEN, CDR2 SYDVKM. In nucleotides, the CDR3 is TGTGCCAGCAGTTTACCTGGACACGAGTCCGGGGAGCTGTTTTTT. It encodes CASSLPGHESGELFF. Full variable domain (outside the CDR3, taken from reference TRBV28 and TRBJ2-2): DVKVTQSSRYLVKRTGEKVFLECVQDMDHENMFWYRQDPGLGLRLIYFSYDVKMKEKGDIPEGYSVSREKKERFSLILESASTNQTSMYLCASSLPGHESGELFFGEGSRLTVL.

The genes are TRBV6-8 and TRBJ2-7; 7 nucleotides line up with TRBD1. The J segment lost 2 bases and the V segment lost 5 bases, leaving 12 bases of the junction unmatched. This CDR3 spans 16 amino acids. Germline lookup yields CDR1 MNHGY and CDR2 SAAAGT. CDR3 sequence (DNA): TGTGCCAGCAGTAGCCCCCGGGACAGAGGGGCCTACGAGCAGTACTTC. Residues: CASSSPRDRGAYEQYF.

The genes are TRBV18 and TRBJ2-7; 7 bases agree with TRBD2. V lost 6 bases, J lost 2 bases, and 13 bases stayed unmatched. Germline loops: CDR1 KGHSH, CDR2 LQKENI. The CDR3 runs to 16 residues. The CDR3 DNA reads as TGTGCCAGCTCCCCCCTTGGGGCAGCGGGAACCTACGAGCAGTACTTC. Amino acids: CASSPLGAAGTYEQYF.

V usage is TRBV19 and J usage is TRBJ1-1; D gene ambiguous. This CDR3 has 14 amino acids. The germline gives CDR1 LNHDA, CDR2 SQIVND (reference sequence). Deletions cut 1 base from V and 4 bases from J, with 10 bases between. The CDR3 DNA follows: TGTGCCAGTAGTATAGGCCGGGATCCCACTGAAGCTTTCTTT. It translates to CASSIGRDPTEAFF.

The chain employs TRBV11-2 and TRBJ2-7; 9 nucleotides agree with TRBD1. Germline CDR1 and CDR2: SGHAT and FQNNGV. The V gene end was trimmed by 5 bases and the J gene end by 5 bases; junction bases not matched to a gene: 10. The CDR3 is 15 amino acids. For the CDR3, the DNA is TGTGCCAGCAGCCCGTATCGGGACAGGGTCCACGAGCAGTACTTC. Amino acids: CASSPYRDRVHEQYF.

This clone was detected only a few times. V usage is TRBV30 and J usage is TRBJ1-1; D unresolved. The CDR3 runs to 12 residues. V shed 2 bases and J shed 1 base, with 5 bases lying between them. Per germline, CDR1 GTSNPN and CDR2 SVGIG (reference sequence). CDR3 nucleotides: TGTGCCTGGAGTTGGGGGAACACTGAAGCTTTCTTT. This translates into CAWSWGNTEAFF.

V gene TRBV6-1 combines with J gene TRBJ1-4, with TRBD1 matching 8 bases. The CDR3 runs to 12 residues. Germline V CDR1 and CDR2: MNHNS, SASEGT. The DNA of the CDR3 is TGTACAGGGGGGGGATCTAATGAAAAACTGTTTTTT. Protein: CTGGGSNEKLFF.

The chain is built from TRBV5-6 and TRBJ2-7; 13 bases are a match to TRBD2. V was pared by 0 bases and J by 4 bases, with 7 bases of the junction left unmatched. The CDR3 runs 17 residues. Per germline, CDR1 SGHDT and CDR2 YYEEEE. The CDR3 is CASSLVLAGGPEYEQYF. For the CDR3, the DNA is TGTGCCAGCAGCTTGGTACTAGCGGGGGGGCCGGAGTACGAGCAGTACTTC.

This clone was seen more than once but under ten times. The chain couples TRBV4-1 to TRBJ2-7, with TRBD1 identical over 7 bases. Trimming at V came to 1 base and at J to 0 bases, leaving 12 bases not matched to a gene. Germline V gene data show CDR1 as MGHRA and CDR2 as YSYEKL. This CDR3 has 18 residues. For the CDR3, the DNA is TGCGCCAGCAGCCAAGGCCCCCCGGGACAGCAGATCTCCTACGAGCAGTACTTC. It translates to CASSQGPPGQQISYEQYF.

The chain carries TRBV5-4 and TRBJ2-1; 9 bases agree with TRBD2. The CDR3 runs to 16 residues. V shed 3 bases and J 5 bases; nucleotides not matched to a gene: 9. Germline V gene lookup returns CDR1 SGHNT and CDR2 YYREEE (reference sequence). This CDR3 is CASSWMSGGINNEQFF. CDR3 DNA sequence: TGTGCCAGCAGCTGGATGAGCGGGGGGATCAACAATGAGCAGTTCTTC.

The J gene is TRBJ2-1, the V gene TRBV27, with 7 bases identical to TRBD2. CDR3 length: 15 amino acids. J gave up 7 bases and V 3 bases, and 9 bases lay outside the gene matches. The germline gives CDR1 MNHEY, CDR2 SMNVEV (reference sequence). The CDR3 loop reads CASSLLAGATNEQFF. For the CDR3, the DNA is TGTGCCAGCAGTTTGCTGGCGGGAGCGACGAATGAGCAGTTCTTC.

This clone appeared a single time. CDR3 protein: CASSGPGQLSGTGELFF. The CDR3 region has the DNA TGTGCCAGCAGCGGACCGGGACAGCTCTCGGGCACCGGGGAGCTGTTTTTT. The genes are TRBV9 and TRBJ2-2; 7 nucleotides line up with TRBD1. CDR3 length equals 17 residues. Trimming cost V 3 bases and J 4 bases; bases outside gene matches: 12. From germline, CDR1 is SGDLS and CDR2 YYNGEE.

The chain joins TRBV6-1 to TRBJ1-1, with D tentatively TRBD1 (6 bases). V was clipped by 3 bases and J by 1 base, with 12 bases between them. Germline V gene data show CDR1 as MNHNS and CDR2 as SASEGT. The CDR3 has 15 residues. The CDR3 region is CASSDKGQENTEAFF. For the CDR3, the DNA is TGTGCCAGCAGTGACAAGGGACAAGAGAACACTGAAGCTTTCTTT.

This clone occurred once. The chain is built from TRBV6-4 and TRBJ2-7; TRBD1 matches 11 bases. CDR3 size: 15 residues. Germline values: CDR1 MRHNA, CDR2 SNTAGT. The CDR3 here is CAGSTPGTGGYEQYF. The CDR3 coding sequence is TGTGCGGGTAGCACCCCCGGGACAGGGGGATACGAGCAGTACTTC.